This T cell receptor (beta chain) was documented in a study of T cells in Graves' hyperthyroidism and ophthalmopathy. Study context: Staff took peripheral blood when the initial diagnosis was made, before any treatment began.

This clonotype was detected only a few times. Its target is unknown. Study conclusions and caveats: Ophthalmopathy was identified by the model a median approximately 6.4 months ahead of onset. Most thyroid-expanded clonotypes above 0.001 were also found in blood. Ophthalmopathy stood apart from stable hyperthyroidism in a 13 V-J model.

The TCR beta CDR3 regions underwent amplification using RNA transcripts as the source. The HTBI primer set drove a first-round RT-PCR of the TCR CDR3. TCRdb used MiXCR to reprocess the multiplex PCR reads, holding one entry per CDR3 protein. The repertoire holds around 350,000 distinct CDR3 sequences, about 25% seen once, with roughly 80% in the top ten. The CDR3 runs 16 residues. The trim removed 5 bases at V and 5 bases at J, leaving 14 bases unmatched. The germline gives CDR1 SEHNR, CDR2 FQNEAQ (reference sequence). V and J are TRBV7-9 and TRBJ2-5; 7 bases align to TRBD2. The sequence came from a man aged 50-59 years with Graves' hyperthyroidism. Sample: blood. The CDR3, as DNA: TGTGCCAGCAGCATCCAGCGGGGCGCGACTTCGGAGACCCAGTACTTC. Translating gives CASSIQRGATSETQYF.